What follows is one T cell receptor beta chain and its context. Its specificity is unknown. This entry comes from a study of T cell responses to AZD1222 COVID-19 vaccine. Some clones are missing from TCRdb's copy, which holds only in-frame ones; the method was immunoSEQ multiplex PCR. The data show 100,000 or so clones, roughly 90% seen once. Findings and caveats of the study: Reports indicate that nearly half of spike-specific TCRs are directed at unmutated variant regions. Dominant at 160-218 and 743-854, vaccine-associated CD4 TCRs also spanned spike.

This CDR3 has 17 residues. With V trimmed by 1 base and J by 3 bases, 12 bases remained unmatched. CDR1 SGDLS and CDR2 YYNGEE come from the germline V gene. This specimen consisted of peripheral blood, obtained on day 0 of AZD1222 vaccination. J is TRBJ1-1 and V is TRBV9, with 7 bases fitting TRBD1. The TCR originated in an adult in good health. The CDR3 DNA follows: TGTGCCAGCAGCGTATCCACTATGGACAGGCGCCACACTGAAGCTTTCTTT. This codes for CASSVSTMDRRHTEAFF.